This paragraph reports one T cell receptor (beta chain). The antigen is undetermined. Blood collection times were about day -28 and days 30, 100, 180 posttransplant. Measured with immunoSEQ multiplex PCR; TCRdb has only the in-frame clones, and not every one. The sample contains around 9,500 clones, 93% of which appear only once. The data derive from a study of T cell clonotyping in hematopoietic cell transplantation. Findings and limits, study-wide: Broader posttransplant TCR repertoire diversity was predicted by graft donor and pretransplant recipient Inverse Simpson Index values. At the given depth, recipient repertoires were over 95% de novo clonotypes.

Trimming pared 1 base from V and 0 bases from J, leaving 1 base between. Germline CDR1 is SGHVS and CDR2 is FNYEAQ. The CDR3 contains 13 residues. This TCR derives from a male patient aged 45-60 years who had an allogeneic stem cell transplant from a related donor, so T cells may come from the graft donor. Some clones in this sample may be carry-over from other donors' samples. This specimen consisted of PBMCs, obtained 100 days after allogeneic stem cell transplant. The chain uses TRBV7-6 and TRBJ1-3; D gene unclear. The CDR3 nucleotides read TGTGCCAGCAGCTTAGACTCTGGAAACACCATATATTTT. Encoded protein: CASSLDSGNTIYF.